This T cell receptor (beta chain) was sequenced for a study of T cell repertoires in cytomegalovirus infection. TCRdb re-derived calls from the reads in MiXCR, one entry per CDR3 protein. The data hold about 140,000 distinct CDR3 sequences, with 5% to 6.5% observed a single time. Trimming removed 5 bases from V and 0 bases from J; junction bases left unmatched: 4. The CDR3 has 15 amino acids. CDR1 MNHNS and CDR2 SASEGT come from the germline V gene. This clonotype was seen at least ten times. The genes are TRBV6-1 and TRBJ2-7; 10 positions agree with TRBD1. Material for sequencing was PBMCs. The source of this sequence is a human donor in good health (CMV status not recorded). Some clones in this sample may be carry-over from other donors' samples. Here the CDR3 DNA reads TGTGCCAGCAGTCGAGACAGGGGGCCCTCCTACGAGCAGTACTTC. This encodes CASSRDRGPSYEQYF.